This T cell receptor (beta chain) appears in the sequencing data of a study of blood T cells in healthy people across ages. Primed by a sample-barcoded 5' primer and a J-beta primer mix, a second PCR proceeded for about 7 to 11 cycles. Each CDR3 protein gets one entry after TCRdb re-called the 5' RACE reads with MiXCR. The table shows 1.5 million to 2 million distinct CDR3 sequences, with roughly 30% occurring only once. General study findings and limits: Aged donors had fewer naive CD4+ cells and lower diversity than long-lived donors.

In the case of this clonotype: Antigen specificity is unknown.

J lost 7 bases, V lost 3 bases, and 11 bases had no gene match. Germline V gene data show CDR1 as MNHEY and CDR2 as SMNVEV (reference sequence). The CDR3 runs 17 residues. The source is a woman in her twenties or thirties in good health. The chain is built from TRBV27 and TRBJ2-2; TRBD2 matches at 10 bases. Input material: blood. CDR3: CASSFPSGGADSGELFF. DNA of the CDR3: TGTGCCAGCAGTTTCCCCAGCGGGGGGGCTGATAGCGGGGAGCTGTTTTTT.